This T cell receptor beta chain is drawn from a study of blood T cell repertoires in COVID-19. Study details: From T cells, B-cell-depleted T cells, or PBMCs came the material, which was cDNA or gDNA.

The table lists this clone with a count of one. The ends lost 4 bases at V and 2 bases at J; junction bases unmatched: 6. CDR1 SEHNR and CDR2 FQNEAQ come from the germline V gene (reference sequence). The CDR3 spans 15 residues. Sequencing was performed with immunoSEQ multiplex PCR; in TCRdb, only in-frame clones are kept and a portion is missing. The data contain about 180,000 clones, approximately 78% of them singletons. The TCR comes from a woman aged 80 or older with COVID-19, enrolled during active disease. Material for sequencing was peripheral blood. V and J are TRBV7-9 and TRBJ2-7; 9 bases are shared with TRBD1. The DNA for the CDR3 is TGTGCCAGCAGCTCTACAGGGGGCACGCCCTACGAGCAGTACTTC. It specifies CASSSTGGTPYEQYF.